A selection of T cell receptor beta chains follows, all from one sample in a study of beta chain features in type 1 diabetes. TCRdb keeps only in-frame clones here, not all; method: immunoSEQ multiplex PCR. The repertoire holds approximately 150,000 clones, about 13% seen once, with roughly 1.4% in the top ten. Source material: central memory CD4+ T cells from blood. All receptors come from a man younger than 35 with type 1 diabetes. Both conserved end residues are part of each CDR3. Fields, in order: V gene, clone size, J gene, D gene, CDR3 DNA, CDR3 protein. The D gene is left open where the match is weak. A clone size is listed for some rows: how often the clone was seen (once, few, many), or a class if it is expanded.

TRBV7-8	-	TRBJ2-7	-	TGTGCCAGCAGCCCGCTAGCTGCCTCCATCGAGCAGTACTTC	CASSPLAASIEQYF
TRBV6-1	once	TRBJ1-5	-	TGTGCCAGCAGTGACCCTCCCGGGAGGGACAGCAATCAGCCCCAGCATTTT	CASSDPPGRDSNQPQHF
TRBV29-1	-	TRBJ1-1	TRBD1	TGCAGCGTTGTAAGTCAGGGGGCCTCACTCGGGAACACTGAAGCTTTCTTT	CSVVSQGASLGNTEAFF
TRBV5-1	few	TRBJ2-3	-	TGCGCCAGCAGCTTGGGGCCCACAGATACGCAGTATTTT	CASSLGPTDTQYF
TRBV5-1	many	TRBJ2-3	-	TGCGCCAGCAGCTTGGCCTCAGATACGCAGTATTTT	CASSLASDTQYF
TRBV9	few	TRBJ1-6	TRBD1	TGTGCCAGCAGCGCACAGGGGACTGGGAATTCACCCCTCCACTTT	CASSAQGTGNSPLHF
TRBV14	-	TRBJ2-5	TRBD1	TGTGCCAGCAGCCGCCGGGGACAGCAAGAGACCCAGTACTTC	CASSRRGQQETQYF
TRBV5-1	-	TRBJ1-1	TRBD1	TGCGCCAGCAGCCCAACAGGGGAGAACACTGAAGCTTTCTTT	CASSPTGENTEAFF
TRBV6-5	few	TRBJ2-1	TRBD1	TGTGCCAGCAGTTGGGGACAGGGGGTAAATGAGCAGTTCTTC	CASSWGQGVNEQFF
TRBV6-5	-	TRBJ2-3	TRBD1	TGTGCCACCTCCCAGGGGGCTAGCACAGATACGCAGTATTTT	CATSQGASTDTQYF
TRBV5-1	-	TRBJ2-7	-	TGCGCCAGCAGCTTGGACCTTCGACAGGGACTCTCCTACGAGCAGTACTTC	CASSLDLRQGLSYEQYF
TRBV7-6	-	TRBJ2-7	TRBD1	TGTGCCAGCAGCTTAGCGCTGGGGACAGGGGCCGTCTTC	CASSLALGTGAVF
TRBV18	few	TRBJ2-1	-	TGTGCCAGCTCACTATTTGACAATGAGCAGTTCTTC	CASSLFDNEQFF
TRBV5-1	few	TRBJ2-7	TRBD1	TGCGCCAGCAGGCTCTCCGTGGGGACAGGGGCCGAGCAGTACTTC	CASRLSVGTGAEQYF
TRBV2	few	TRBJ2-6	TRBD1	TGTGCCAGCAGGGGGGACAGGTACATGAGCTCTGGGGCCAACGTCCTGACTTTC	CASRGDRYMSSGANVLTF
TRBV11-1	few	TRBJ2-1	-	TGTGCCAGCAGCTTCTCTAGACTGGGGAACAATGAGCAGTTCTTC	CASSFSRLGNNEQFF
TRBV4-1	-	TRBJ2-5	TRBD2	TGCGCCAGCAGCCTGGGACTAAAAGAGACCCAGTACTTC	CASSLGLKETQYF
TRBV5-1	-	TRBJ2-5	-	TGCGCCAGCAGCTTGACGGTGGGTCAAGAGACCCAGTACTTC	CASSLTVGQETQYF
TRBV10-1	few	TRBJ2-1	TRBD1	TGCGCCAGCAGCGTGTTACAGGGGGCCGAGCAGTTCTTC	CASSVLQGAEQFF
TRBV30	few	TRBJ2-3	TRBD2	TGTGCCTGGACAACCGGGACTAGCGCGGAAGATACGCAGTATTTT	CAWTTGTSAEDTQYF
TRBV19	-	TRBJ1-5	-	TGTGCCAGTAGTATCGGTCCTTTAGGGGGCAATCAGCCCCAGCATTTT	CASSIGPLGGNQPQHF
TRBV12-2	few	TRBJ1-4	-	TGTGCAAGCCCGACAGGGGCTAATGAAAAACTGTTTTTT	CASPTGANEKLFF
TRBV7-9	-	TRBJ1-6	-	TGTGCCAGCAGCTGGGGGAGGGATTCACCCCTCCACTTT	CASSWGRDSPLHF
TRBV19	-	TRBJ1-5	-	TGTGCCAGTAGGGAACCAAATAGCAATCAGCCCCAGCATTTT	CASREPNSNQPQHF